These 16 T cell receptor beta chains were all obtained from the same sample, sequenced in a study of blood T cells in healthy people across ages. Primed by a sample-barcoded 5' primer and a J-beta primer mix, a second PCR proceeded for about 7 to 12 cycles. TCRdb re-called the 5' RACE reads through MiXCR, storing one row per CDR3 protein. The table records around 400,000 distinct CDR3 sequences, over 45% of them present only once. Sequencing used blood. These receptors were collected from a man in his sixties in good health.

This clonotype was observed once. The J gene is TRBJ1-2, the V gene TRBV29-1; the D gene is possibly TRBD1 (5 bases). Germline V lookup: CDR1 SQVTM, CDR2 ANQGSEA. This CDR3 is 10 amino acids long. V was shortened by 4 bases and J by 6 bases, with 6 bases between the two germline ends. The chain's CDR3 is CSVVGDGYTF. For the CDR3, the DNA is TGCAGCGTTGTGGGGGATGGCTACACCTTC.

The V and J genes are TRBV3-1 and TRBJ2-1, with D tentatively TRBD1 or TRBD2 (6 bases each). V was clipped by 5 bases and J by 5 bases, with 16 bases between them. This CDR3 contains 15 residues. The germline V gene encodes CDR1 LGHDT and CDR2 YNNKEL (reference sequence). CDR3 nucleotides: TGTGCCAGCAGCTTGAAGGGGGGACTTAACAATGAGCAGTTCTTC. This codes for CASSLKGGLNNEQFF.

The table lists this clonotype with a few counts. The chain links TRBV3-1 to TRBJ2-1, with D maybe TRBD2 (6 bases). The CDR3 covers 14 residues. Trimming removed 9 bases from V and 3 bases from J, with 15 bases in between. Germline V CDR1 and CDR2: LGHDT, YNNKEL (reference sequence). CDR3 region: CASTSLSGYNEQFF. In nucleotides, the CDR3 is TGTGCCAGTACCTCACTTAGCGGCTACAATGAGCAGTTCTTC.

This chain connects TRBV20-1 to TRBJ2-3; 8 nucleotides agree with TRBD1. Losses at the gene ends were 6 bases for V and 3 bases for J; bases not matched to a gene: 8. Germline-derived CDR1 and CDR2 are DFQATT and SNEGSKA (reference sequence). The CDR3 has 14 residues. The CDR3 region is CSAPDRGVTDTQYF. The CDR3 region has the DNA TGCAGTGCACCAGACAGGGGAGTAACAGATACGCAGTATTTT.

As to this clonotype: At one of its ends the junction is not consistent with the germline gene, which may arise from a read error. V usage is TRBV24-1 and J usage is TRBJ2-2; 12 bases are shared with TRBD2. CDR3 length: 18 amino acids. Germline V gives CDR1 KGHDR, CDR2 SFDVKD. CDR3 in DNA: TGTGCCACCCAAATTACTAGCGGGAGGTCCCCGAACAGCGGGGAGCTGTTTTTT. Protein: CATQITSGRSPNSGELFF.

The chain has TRBV18 and TRBJ2-4; 7 bases are shared with TRBD2. Germline CDR1 and CDR2: KGHSH and LQKENI. With V trimmed by 5 bases and J by 1 base, 8 bases remained unmatched. This CDR3 contains 16 residues. CDR3 coding DNA: TGTGCCAGCTCATCACACCTACTAGCGGCCAAAAACATTCAGTACTTC. Translated, it gives CASSSHLLAAKNIQYF.

The chain couples TRBV12-3 or TRBV12-4 to TRBJ2-4; a weak D match, TRBD1 (6 bases). This CDR3 spans 11 amino acids. The ends were cut back, 2 bases at V and 13 bases at J, with 9 bases in the middle. Written as DNA, the CDR3 is TGTGCCAGCAGTTTAAGGGACAAGCAGTACTTC. Residues: CASSLRDKQYF.

The chain combines TRBV3-1 with TRBJ2-3, with 9 bases identical to TRBD2. V lost 4 bases, J lost 4 bases, and 9 bases stayed unmatched. This CDR3 has 16 residues. The germline gives CDR1 LGHDT, CDR2 YNNKEL (reference sequence). CDR3 in DNA: TGTGCCAGCAGCCTAGTCGGCGGGGGGGGGGCAGATACGCAGTATTTT. Translation gives CASSLVGGGGADTQYF.

This chain connects TRBV29-1 to TRBJ2-7; 10 bases align to TRBD1. The CDR3 is 14 residues long. From germline, CDR1 is SQVTM and CDR2 ANQGSEA. After removal of 7 bases from V and 6 bases from J, the junction contained 12 bases not matched to a gene. The CDR3 bases are TGCAGCGCGAAACCGGCGACAGGGGGCCGCGAGCAGTACTTC. Its translation: CSAKPATGGREQYF.

The chain has TRBV6-5 and TRBJ1-1; D is perhaps TRBD1 (5 bases). CDR1 and CDR2 from the germline V gene are MNHEY and SVGAGI. CDR3 size: 15 residues. V was trimmed by 8 bases and J by 4 bases, leaving 20 bases between them. CDR3 in amino acids: CASHVGARTGTEAFF. CDR3 bases: TGTGCCAGCCACGTAGGGGCCCGGACGGGCACTGAAGCTTTCTTT.

The CDR3 DNA reads TGCGCCAGCAGCTTCCTGGGACGGCTAGCGGGGGTCAATGAGCAGTACTTC. Translated: CASSFLGRLAGVNEQYF. The rearrangement links TRBV5-1 to TRBJ2-5; the match to TRBD2 covers 10 bases. Unmatched junction bases numbered 18, after V lost 2 bases and J lost 11 bases. The germline CDR1 and CDR2 sequences are SGHRS and YFSETQ. The CDR3 extends over 17 amino acids.

This clonotype was found once. The chain uses TRBV5-1 and TRBJ2-4; weak D call: TRBD1 (5 bases). The CDR3 covers 14 residues. Per germline, CDR1 SGHRS and CDR2 YFSETQ. Trimming pared 7 bases from V and 8 bases from J, leaving 19 bases between. The CDR3 loop reads CASRLGDYSDIQYF. The DNA of the CDR3 is TGCGCCAGCCGGCTAGGGGATTATTCGGACATTCAGTACTTC.

This clonotype showed up just a few times. This chain's CDR3 is CSALVRLEQYF. The CDR3 DNA sequence: TGCAGTGCTCTAGTAAGGCTCGAGCAGTACTTC. The J gene is TRBJ2-7, the V gene TRBV20-1; D is unclear. Trimming left V 5 bases short and J 6 bases short, with 11 bases between. The CDR3 sequence is 11 residues long. The germline V gene has CDR1 DFQATT and CDR2 SNEGSKA (reference sequence).

The chain carries TRBV20-1 and TRBJ2-3, with D perhaps assigned TRBD1 or TRBD2 (5 bases each). CDR3 size: 15 residues. CDR1 and CDR2 from the germline V gene are DFQATT and SNEGSKA (reference sequence). V lost 2 bases and J 0 bases, leaving 12 bases between the germline ends. CDR3 sequence: CSARNNRDSTDTQYF. The CDR3 DNA reads TGCAGTGCTAGAAATAACCGGGACAGCACAGATACGCAGTATTTT.

CDR3 region: CSARDDNEQFF. The DNA of the CDR3 is TGCAGTGCTCGGGATGACAATGAGCAGTTCTTC. The rearrangement links TRBV20-1 to TRBJ2-1, with D tentatively TRBD2 (5 bases). Germline CDR1 reads DFQATT; CDR2 reads SNEGSKA (reference sequence). The CDR3 covers 11 residues. The V gene lost 5 bases and the J gene lost 5 bases, with 7 bases spanning the gap.

The J gene is TRBJ2-6, the V gene TRBV12-5; D ambiguous. V was clipped by 5 bases and J by 0 bases, with 8 bases between them. The germline V gene encodes CDR1 LGHNT and CDR2 FRNRAP. The CDR3 loop spans 15 amino acids. The chain's CDR3 is CASGLAISGANVLTF. CDR3 in DNA: TGTGCTAGTGGTCTGGCCATCTCTGGGGCCAACGTCCTGACTTTC.